The 10 T cell receptor beta chains presented below share a single source sample, sequenced in a study of esophageal squamous cell carcinoma under preoperative chemotherapy. TCRdb used MiXCR to reprocess the PCR reads, holding one entry per CDR3 protein. The repertoire includes roughly 16,000 distinct CDR3 sequences, roughly half of them detected once, and over 25% sits in the top ten. Time point meaning: before preoperative PTX-NDP chemotherapy. Sample collection occurred from a patient given preoperative chemotherapy. These TCRs come from a human donor with esophageal squamous cell carcinoma. The donor label of this sample is uncertain.

In its sample, this clonotype was seen a few times. This chain connects TRBV7-8 to TRBJ2-5, with a weak D call TRBD2 (6 bases). Trimming cost V 2 bases and J 5 bases, with 15 bases left between them. The CDR3 length is 15 residues. Germline lookup yields CDR1 SGHVS and CDR2 FQNEAQ. The CDR3 coding sequence is TGTGCCAGCAGCTTAATGGGCGGAGGGCCGGAGACCCAGTACTTC. Translating gives CASSLMGGGPETQYF.

J is TRBJ2-3 and V is TRBV6-1, with D possibly being TRBD2 (6 bases). With 5 bases removed from V and 2 bases from J, the gap between germline ends came to 23 bases. In germline, CDR1 is MNHNS, CDR2 SASEGT. The CDR3 loop spans 18 amino acids. CDR3 DNA sequence: TGTGCCAGCAGTACCTTCGAGGGAGTAGCGGAGTCCACAGATACGCAGTATTTT. This sequence encodes CASSTFEGVAESTDTQYF.

This clonotype showed up just a few times. This chain links TRBV7-2 with TRBJ2-3; 12 bases line up with TRBD2. The CDR3 sequence is 16 residues long. From germline, CDR1 is SGHTA and CDR2 FQGNSA. V lost 5 bases, J lost 5 bases, and 8 bases stayed unmatched. CDR3 bases: TGTGCCAGCAGCCCCCGGACTAGCGGGGTGGGAGATACGCAGTATTTT. It translates to CASSPRTSGVGDTQYF.

With respect to this clonotype: A junction boundary mismatches the germline segment, possibly from a read error. This rearrangement joins TRBV11-2 to TRBJ2-5; 10 bases line up with TRBD2. CDR3 length: 15 amino acids. Germline-derived CDR1 and CDR2 are SGHAT and FQNNGV. The CDR3 DNA is TGTGCCAGCAGCCCGACTAGCGGGCCTCAAGAGACCCAGCTTTTC. Amino acid sequence: CASSPTSGPQETQLF.

This rearrangement joins TRBV7-8 to TRBJ2-1, with no clear D. Germline CDR1 SGHVS, CDR2 FQNEAQ. V lost 1 base, J lost 12 bases, and 10 bases lay in between. The CDR3 has 12 residues. CDR3: CASSLGPLGQFF. The CDR3, as DNA: TGTGCCAGCAGCTTAGGCCCCCTAGGGCAGTTCTTC.

This clonotype showed up just a few times. J is TRBJ2-3 and V is TRBV7-2, with 9 bases fitting TRBD2. The CDR3 contains 17 residues. The V gene's germline CDR1 is SGHTA and CDR2 FQGNSA. V trimming: 6 bases; J trimming: 3 bases; junction bases outside the gene matches: 13. The CDR3 here is CASRPLAGRGNTDTQYF. CDR3 DNA sequence: TGTGCCAGCAGACCACTAGCGGGTAGAGGGAATACAGATACGCAGTATTTT.

In the case of this clonotype: At one boundary the junction diverges from the germline segment, which might be a read error. The chain couples TRBV7-8 to TRBJ2-7, with 8 bases fitting TRBD1. The CDR3 is 19 residues long. Germline V gene lookup returns CDR1 SGHVS and CDR2 FQNEAQ. In DNA form, the CDR3 reads TGTGCCAGCAGCCCCCACCGGACAGGGATTTCTCCGGGGGCCTACGTGCAGACCTTC. The encoded protein is CASSPHRTGISPGAYVQTF.

On this clonotype: The junction departs from the called germline gene at one end, perhaps through a read error. The chain links TRBV7-8 to TRBJ2-3; 14 bases are shared with TRBD2. The length of the CDR3 is 22 residues. Germline lookup yields CDR1 SGHVS and CDR2 FQNEAQ. This chain's CDR3 is CASTGGLAGAGVQGCGTDTQYF. For the CDR3, the DNA is TGTGCCAGCACAGGGGGACTAGCGGGAGCCGGCGTTCAGGGTTGTGGCACAGATACGCAGTATTTC. The variable domain in full, completed from reference TRBV7-8 and TRBJ2-3, reads GAGVSQSPRYKVAKRGQDVALRCDPISGHVSLFWYQQALGQGPEFLTYFQNEAQLDKSGLPSDRFFAERPEGSVSTLKIQRTQQEDSAVYLCASTGGLAGAGVQGCGTDTQYFGPGTRLTVL.

CDR3 amino acids: CASSGRTWTGGGNEQFF. The CDR3 DNA reads TGTGCCAGCAGTGGGCGAACCTGGACAGGGGGCGGGAATGAGCAGTTCTTC. The V and J genes are TRBV6-1 and TRBJ2-1; 11 bases agree with TRBD1. The V segment lost 4 bases and the J segment 7 bases; nucleotides outside the gene matches: 12. In germline, CDR1 is MNHNS, CDR2 SASEGT. This CDR3 has 17 amino acids.

This clonotype is labeled as medium-sized (0.01 to 0.1%). The chain has TRBV12-3 or TRBV12-4 and TRBJ2-5; D not certain. The assigned J gene may be wrong: the sequence end matches TRBJ2-7 better. The CDR3 is 13 residues long. CDR3 loop: CASSFRVVGEQYF. CDR3 nucleotides: TGTGCCAGCAGTTTTCGGGTAGTCGGCGAGCAGTACTTC.